This TCR beta chain was profiled in a study of blood T cells in healthy people across ages. Russia was home to the donors, healthy Caucasian individuals aged roughly 6 to 90. Around 10 milliliters of peripheral blood were drawn from each donor. Every sample had a minimum of 7 million PBMCs isolated. Germline CDR1 reads SGHDT; CDR2 reads YYEEEE. V shed 5 bases and J shed 4 bases, with 17 bases lying between them. CDR3 length equals 15 residues. Primed by a sample-barcoded 5' primer and a J-beta primer mix, a second PCR proceeded for about 7 to 11 cycles. TCRdb re-derived calls from the 5' RACE reads in MiXCR, one entry per CDR3 protein. The sample shows 1.8 million or so distinct CDR3 sequences, about 39% of them seen only once.

The origin of this receptor is a human donor in good health. The sample consisted of blood. This chain links TRBV5-6 with TRBJ2-3, with a possible D match to TRBD2 (7 bases). The CDR3 DNA reads TGTGCCAGCAGACTTGGGGGGGGGGCCCCAGATACGCAGTATTTT. Translated: CASRLGGGAPDTQYF. The variable domain in full, with the rest retrieved from reference TRBV5-6 and TRBJ2-3, is DAGVTQSPTHLIKTRGQQVTLRCSPKSGHDTVSWYQQALGQGPQFIFQYYEEEERQRGNFPDRFSGHQFPNYSSELNVNALLLGDSALYLCASRLGGGAPDTQYFGPGTRLTVL.